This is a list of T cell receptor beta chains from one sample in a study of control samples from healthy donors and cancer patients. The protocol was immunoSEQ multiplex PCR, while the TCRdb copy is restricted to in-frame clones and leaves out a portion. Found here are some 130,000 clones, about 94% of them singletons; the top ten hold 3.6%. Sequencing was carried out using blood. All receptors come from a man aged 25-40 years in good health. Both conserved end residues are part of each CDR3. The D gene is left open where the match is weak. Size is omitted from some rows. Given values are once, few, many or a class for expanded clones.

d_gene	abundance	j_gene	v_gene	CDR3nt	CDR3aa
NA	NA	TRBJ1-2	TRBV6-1	TGTGCCAGCAGTACCCGTAGCGGACCGAGCTATGGCTACACCTTC	CASSTRSGPSYGYTF
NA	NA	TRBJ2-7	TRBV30	TGTGCCTGGAGTGTCACAACCTACGAGCAGTACTTC	CAWSVTTYEQYF
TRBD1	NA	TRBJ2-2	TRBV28	TGTGCCAGCAGTTTATTTCTGAGGGGGCAGACCGGGGAGCTGTTTTTT	CASSLFLRGQTGELFF
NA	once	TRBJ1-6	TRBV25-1	TGTGCCAGCAGTGAATGGAAGGAATGGGATTCACCCCTCCACTTT	CASSEWKEWDSPLHF
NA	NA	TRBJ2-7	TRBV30	TGTGCCTCGAGGACAGTCCACGAGCAGTACTTC	CASRTVHEQYF
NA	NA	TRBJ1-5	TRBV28	TGTGCCAGTTCCCTCGTGGGTGAGGGGAGCAAGCCCCAGCATTTT	CASSLVGEGSKPQHF
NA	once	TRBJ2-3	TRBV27	TGTGCCAGCAGTTCAGCAGGGGCCGGCACAGATACGCAGTATTTT	CASSSAGAGTDTQYF
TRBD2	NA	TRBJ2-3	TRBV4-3	TGCGCCAGCAGCCAAGGCCTTATAGCGGGGGGCATCACAGATACGCAGTATTTT	CASSQGLIAGGITDTQYF
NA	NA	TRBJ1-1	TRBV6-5	TGTGCCAGCAAGAAGGGGACAACTGAAGCTTTCTTT	CASKKGTTEAFF
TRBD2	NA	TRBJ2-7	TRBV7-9	TGTGCCAGCAGCCCCCGGGAGGTTCACGAGCAGTACTTC	CASSPREVHEQYF
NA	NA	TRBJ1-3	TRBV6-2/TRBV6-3	TGTGCCAGCAGTTCGGAGGGTATCTACCGAAATACCATATATTTT	CASSSEGIYRNTIYF
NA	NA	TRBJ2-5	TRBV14	TGTGCCAGCAGCTGGACTGCCTCGCGGACCCAGTACTTC	CASSWTASRTQYF
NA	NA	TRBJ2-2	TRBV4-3	TGCGCCAGCAGCCCTCGTGAGGGGAAGAACACCGGGGAGCTGTTTTTT	CASSPREGKNTGELFF
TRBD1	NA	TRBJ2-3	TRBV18	TGTGCCAGCTCCGGACAGGGGGCAGCAGATACGCAGTATTTT	CASSGQGAADTQYF
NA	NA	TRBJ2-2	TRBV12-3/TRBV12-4	TGTGCCAGCAGTGGCGCCGGGGAGCTGTTTTTT	CASSGAGELFF
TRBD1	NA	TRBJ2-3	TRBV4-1	TGCGCCAGCAGCCAAGACGTCCAGGGGGGCACAGATACGCAGTATTTT	CASSQDVQGGTDTQYF
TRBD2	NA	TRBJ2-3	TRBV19	TGTGCCAGTTCTAGCGGTTCACGCACAGATACGCAGTATTTT	CASSSGSRTDTQYF
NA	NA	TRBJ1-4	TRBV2	TGTGCCAGCAGGAGTAGACTGAACCGCCGTAATGAAAAACTGTTTTTT	CASRSRLNRRNEKLFF
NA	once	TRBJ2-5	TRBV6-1	TGTGCCAGCAGTGAAAGGATGTACCAAGAGACCCAGTACTTC	CASSERMYQETQYF
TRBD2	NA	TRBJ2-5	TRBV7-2	TGTGCCAGCAGCATGGGACTAGCGGGGGCTGGGGAGACCCAGTACTTC	CASSMGLAGAGETQYF
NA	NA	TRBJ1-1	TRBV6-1	TGTGCCAGCAGTGAATCTTTCGTGGTAGCTTTCTTT	CASSESFVVAFF
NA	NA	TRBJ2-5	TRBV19	TGTGCCAGTAGTATAGCCGGGGGGCCGGGACTCCAAGTTAGGAAGTACTTC	CASSIAGGPGLQVRKYF
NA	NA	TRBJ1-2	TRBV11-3	TGTGCCAGCAGCTTAGTCGGCCTTTATGGCTACACCTTC	CASSLVGLYGYTF
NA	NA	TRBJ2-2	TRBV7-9	TGTGCCAGCAGCTGGGTCACCGGGGAGCTGTTTTTT	CASSWVTGELFF
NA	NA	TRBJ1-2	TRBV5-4	TGTGCCAGCAGCTTGGGAGGGACTAACTATGGCTACACCTTC	CASSLGGTNYGYTF
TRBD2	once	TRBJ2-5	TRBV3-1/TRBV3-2	TGTGCCAGCAGCCAAGGACTAGCGGGGGGGCGAGAGACCCAGTACTTC	CASSQGLAGGRETQYF
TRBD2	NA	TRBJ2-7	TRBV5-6	TGTGCCAGCAGCTTGGGTCCCGTCAGCGGGAAAACCTACGAGCAGTACTTC	CASSLGPVSGKTYEQYF
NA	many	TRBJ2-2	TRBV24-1	TGTGCCACCAGTGATTCTAGGGTCCACACCGGGGAGCTGTTTTTT	CATSDSRVHTGELFF
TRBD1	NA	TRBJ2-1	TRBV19	TGTGCCAGTAGTTGGACAGGGTCGACTTGGAGCTCCTACAATGAGCAGTTCTTC	CASSWTGSTWSSYNEQFF
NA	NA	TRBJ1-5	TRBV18	TGTGCCAGCTCACCATTTCGCGACAGAACCGAAGATCAGCCCCAGCATTTT	CASSPFRDRTEDQPQHF
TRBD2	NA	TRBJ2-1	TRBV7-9	TGTGCCAGCAGTCCTCTAGCGGGGGTCTCCTACAATGAGCAGTTCTTC	CASSPLAGVSYNEQFF
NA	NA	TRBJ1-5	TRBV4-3	TGCGCCAGCAGCCAATCGGGGGGGAGCAATCAGCCCCAGCATTTT	CASSQSGGSNQPQHF
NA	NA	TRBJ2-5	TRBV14	TGTGCCAGCAGCCAAGGGGGGGCACAAGAGACCCAGTACTTC	CASSQGGAQETQYF
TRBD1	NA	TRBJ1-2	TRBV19	TGTGCCAGTAGTATAGTACAGGGGATGGAAGGCTACACCTTC	CASSIVQGMEGYTF
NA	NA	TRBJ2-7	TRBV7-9	TGTGCCAGCAGCTTAGATGGTTTCTACGAGCAGTACTTC	CASSLDGFYEQYF
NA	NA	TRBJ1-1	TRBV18	TGTGCCAGCTCACAGGTCACTGAAGCTTTCTTT	CASSQVTEAFF
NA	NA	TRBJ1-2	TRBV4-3	TGCGCCAGCAGCCCCCGGAGACAGGACGCATATGGCTACACCTTC	CASSPRRQDAYGYTF
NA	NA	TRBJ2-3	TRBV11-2	TGTGCCAGCAGCTGGTACACACGCCGCACAGATACGCAGTATTTT	CASSWYTRRTDTQYF
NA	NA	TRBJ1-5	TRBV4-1	TGCGCCAGCAGCCAATCTCTCCGGGTCCCCAATCAGCCCCAGCATTTT	CASSQSLRVPNQPQHF
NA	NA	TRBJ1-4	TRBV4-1	TGCGCCAGCAAGAGTCCTGATGAAAAACTGTTTTTT	CASKSPDEKLFF
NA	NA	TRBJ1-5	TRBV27	TGTGCCAGCGGGGACGGGAGCAATCAGCCCCAGCATTTT	CASGDGSNQPQHF
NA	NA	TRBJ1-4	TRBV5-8	TGTGCCAGCAGCTTCGGAGGACAGTATGAAAAACTGTTTTTT	CASSFGGQYEKLFF
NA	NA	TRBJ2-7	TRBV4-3	TGCGCCAGCAGCCAAGCGTTGGGAGCTAGGTACTACGAGCAGTACTTC	CASSQALGARYYEQYF
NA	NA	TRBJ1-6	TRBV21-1	TGTGCCAGCAGCAAAGATCGGGGGATGCCCTATAATTCACCCCTCCACTTT	CASSKDRGMPYNSPLHF
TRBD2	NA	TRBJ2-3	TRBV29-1	TGCAGCGTTGAATCACTAGCGACAGATACGCAGTATTTT	CSVESLATDTQYF
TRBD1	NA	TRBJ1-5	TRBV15	TGTGCCACCAGTCGGACAGGGACCAATCAGCCCCAGCATTTT	CATSRTGTNQPQHF
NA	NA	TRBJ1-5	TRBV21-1	TGTGCCAGCAGCAAAGCCCGGGCACAGGGCAAGCCCAATCAGCCCCAGCATTTT	CASSKARAQGKPNQPQHF
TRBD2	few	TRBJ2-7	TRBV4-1	TGCGCCAGCAGCCAAGAGCTAGCGGAGACCTACGAGCAGTACTTC	CASSQELAETYEQYF
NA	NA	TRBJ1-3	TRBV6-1	TGTGCCAGCAGTGTGGACATATTAGGCTCTGGAAACACCATATATTTT	CASSVDILGSGNTIYF
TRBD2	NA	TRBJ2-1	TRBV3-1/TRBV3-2	TGTGCCAGCAGCCTCCGGCGGGGGGGCCATTTTAACAATGAGCAGTTCTTC	CASSLRRGGHFNNEQFF
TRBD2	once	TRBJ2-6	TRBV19	TGTGCCAGTAGTATAGGCGGGGGGACCTGGATCGGGGCCAACGTCCTGACTTTC	CASSIGGGTWIGANVLTF
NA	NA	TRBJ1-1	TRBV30	TGTGCCTGGAGTGAAAAGGGAGAAGCTTTCTTT	CAWSEKGEAFF
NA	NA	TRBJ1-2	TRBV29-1	TGCAGCTCGCATCGGGCTAACTATGGCTACACCTTC	CSSHRANYGYTF
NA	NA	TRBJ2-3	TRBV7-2	TGTGCCAGCAGCTTAGGGACAGACACAGATACGCAGTATTTT	CASSLGTDTDTQYF
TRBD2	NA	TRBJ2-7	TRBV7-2	TGTGCCAGCAGCTCCTCCGGGGGGGCCTTCTACGAGCAGTACTTC	CASSSSGGAFYEQYF